Listed below are T cell receptor beta chains from one sample, sequenced in a study of cytomegalovirus exposure and HLA in healthy donors. The assay was immunoSEQ multiplex PCR, and TCRdb's table has in-frame clones only and misses some. The sample records around 95,000 clones, nearly 80% being singletons. Sequenced material: PBMCs. These TCRs come from a woman aged 40 to 55 in good health and CMV-seropositive. Both conserved end residues are part of each CDR3.

v_call,j_call,cdr3_aa
TRBV7-6,TRBJ2-1,CASSRDYGNEQFF
TRBV7-2,TRBJ1-3,CASSLGRVNTIYF
TRBV6-1,TRBJ2-5,CASSERVSQETQYF
TRBV5-1,TRBJ2-7,CASSSGTGGFYEQYF
TRBV19,TRBJ2-3,CASSRDSWPGGTDTQYF
TRBV7-8,TRBJ2-7,CASSLAGAVGGQYF
TRBV5-1,TRBJ1-4,CASSFGTGDEKLFF
TRBV10-3,TRBJ2-2,CAIGSAPGQGTGELFF
TRBV9,TRBJ2-5,CASGGGRPQETQYF
TRBV18,TRBJ1-1,CASSHGNTEAFF
TRBV15,TRBJ2-1,CATSGLGSLSYNEQFF
TRBV13,TRBJ2-3,CASSLGTSPQYF
TRBV25-1,TRBJ2-3,CASSDTRGTDTQYF
TRBV10-3,TRBJ2-4,CAISSSGQKNIQYF
TRBV5-5,TRBJ1-4,CASSLLGGANEKLFF
TRBV27,TRBJ2-1,CASSPQGTAAYNEQFF
TRBV14,TRBJ1-2,CASSHVDRAFFYGYTF
TRBV5-1,TRBJ1-1,CASSLDPDSSIEAFF
TRBV27,TRBJ2-3,CASSLAGGASTDTQYF
TRBV18,TRBJ1-5,CASSRDRVSSSNQPQHF
TRBV7-9,TRBJ2-7,CASSLAWSSYEQYF
TRBV11-1,TRBJ2-6,CASSLPGQWSSGANVLTF
TRBV5-6,TRBJ2-6,CASSPLAHGSGANVLTF
TRBV5-5,TRBJ2-7,CASSLGRGSEQYF
TRBV7-9,TRBJ1-2,CASSPGQGFGYGYTF
TRBV6-1,TRBJ1-3,CAAGDGRSSGNTIYF
TRBV19,TRBJ2-5,CASSIQGSETQYF
TRBV6-6,TRBJ2-7,CASTERLAGKNEQYF
TRBV5-1,TRBJ1-5,CASSLGQDSNQPQHF
TRBV6-6,TRBJ2-6,CATSGGVGSGANVLTF
TRBV18,TRBJ2-7,CASSLGLAGEQYF
TRBV13,TRBJ1-2,CASSSMTGGDGYAF
TRBV9,TRBJ2-1,CASSVDSQGYNEQFF
TRBV7-9,TRBJ2-3,CASSLQRELVTDTQYF
TRBV18,TRBJ1-1,CASSPGTGKVAFF
TRBV28,TRBJ2-5,CASALWTGEETQYF
TRBV5-1,TRBJ1-1,CASSSGVGANTEAFF
TRBV11-2,TRBJ1-1,CASSSQIRAFF
TRBV28,TRBJ1-1,CASSFYRGLDLGTEAFF
TRBV2,TRBJ2-5,CASSGQLRATETQYF
TRBV6-1,TRBJ1-3,CASSENTGRTGNTIYF
TRBV2,TRBJ2-7,CASSYSDGSPGEQYF